This is a list of T cell receptor beta chains from one sample in a study of T cell clonotyping in hematopoietic cell transplantation. Method: immunoSEQ multiplex PCR; TCRdb's copy keeps in-frame clones and lacks some. In the table there are about 11,000 clones, more than 90% of which are singletons. The material was peripheral blood mononuclear cells, obtained before stem cell transplant. These receptors came from a woman aged 40 to 49 with acute myeloid leukemia. Some clones in this sample may be carry-over from other donors' samples. CDR3s include the opening cysteine and the closing phenylalanine or tryptophan. D genes are given only for firm matches. Only part of the rows carry a size: once, few, many, or a class if the clone is expanded.

14 | - | TRBJ1-1 | TRBV27 | - | TGTGCCAGCAGTTTAGGCATGAGTACTATTGAAGCTTTCTTT | CASSLGMSTIEAFF
12 | TRBD2 | TRBJ2-3 | TRBV29-1 | - | TGCAGCGCGGCTAGCGGGACAGATACGCAGTATTTT | CSAASGTDTQYF
16 | TRBD1 | TRBJ1-5 | TRBV7-9 | - | TGTGCCAGCAGCTTACATACAGGGGGGGGCAATCAGCCCCAGCATTTT | CASSLHTGGGNQPQHF
14 | TRBD1 | TRBJ1-3 | TRBV4-1 | - | TGCGCCAGCAGCCAACCGGACAGGGGGAACACCATATATTTT | CASSQPDRGNTIYF
17 | - | TRBJ2-2 | TRBV14 | - | TGTGCCAGCAGCGCCCTGTCACAGGTCGTTAACACCGGGGAGCTGTTTTTT | CASSALSQVVNTGELFF
17 | TRBD1 | TRBJ2-6 | TRBV27 | - | TGTGCCAGCAGTACCCAGGGACAGGTCTCTGGGGCCAACGTCCTGACTTTC | CASSTQGQVSGANVLTF
13 | - | TRBJ2-2 | TRBV4-1 | - | TGCGCCAGCAGCCCGAACCCTGGGGGGGAGCTGTTTTTT | CASSPNPGGELFF
17 | TRBD1 | TRBJ1-2 | TRBV30 | - | TGTGCCTGGATTCACCTCCGGGACAGGGGGCACCACTATGGCTACACCTTC | CAWIHLRDRGHHYGYTF
12 | - | TRBJ1-1 | TRBV2 | - | TGTGCCAGCACACTTTTGAACACTGAAGCTTTCTTT | CASTLLNTEAFF
19 | TRBD2 | TRBJ2-1 | TRBV11-2 | - | TGTGCCAGCAGCTTAGATAGAAGGAAGGTGGCGGGGGGATACAATGAGCAGTTCTTC | CASSLDRRKVAGGYNEQFF
13 | - | TRBJ1-1 | TRBV10-1 | - | TGCGCCAGCAGTGAGCCGGGGGGCACTGAAGCTTTCTTT | CASSEPGGTEAFF
13 | TRBD2 | TRBJ2-7 | TRBV27 | - | TGTGCCAGCAAGGCTAGCGGGACCTACGAGCAGTACTTC | CASKASGTYEQYF
13 | - | TRBJ2-5 | TRBV15 | - | TGTGCCACCGGCGAGTACGGCGGGGAGACCCAGTACTTC | CATGEYGGETQYF
16 | TRBD2 | TRBJ2-2 | TRBV5-4 | once | TGTGCCAGCAGCTTGGGTCTAGCGGGAGACACCGGGGAGCTGTTTTTT | CASSLGLAGDTGELFF